A single sample gave rise to the 15 T cell receptor beta chains below, sequenced in a study of blood T cell repertoires in COVID-19. Sequencing was performed with immunoSEQ multiplex PCR; in TCRdb, only in-frame clones are kept and a portion is missing. This table has under 200,000 clones, about 85% appearing once. The material sequenced was peripheral blood. Source of these receptors: an elderly woman with acute or convalescent COVID-19.

The V and J genes are TRBV5-1 and TRBJ1-1; possible D gene TRBD1, 6 bases. From germline, CDR1 is SGHRS and CDR2 YFSETQ. V lost 0 bases and J lost 3, with 21 bases in between. The length of the CDR3 is 18 residues. CDR3 sequence: CASSLGWGRGARYTEAFF. CDR3 nucleotide sequence: TGCGCCAGCAGCTTGGGTTGGGGTCGGGGGGCAAGGTACACTGAAGCTTTCTTT. Full variable domain (missing parts from reference TRBV5-1 and TRBJ1-1): KAGVTQTPRYLIKTRGQQVTLSCSPISGHRSVSWYQQTPGQGLQFLFEYFSETQRNKGNFPGRFSGRQFSNSRSEMNVSTLELGDSALYLCASSLGWGRGARYTEAFFGQGTRLTVV.

Here the CDR3 reads CASSVEVSGVYNEQFF. CDR3 nucleotides: TGTGCCAGCAGCGTAGAGGTTAGCGGAGTATACAATGAGCAGTTCTTC. V usage is TRBV9 and J usage is TRBJ2-1; a possible D gene is TRBD2 (6 bases). Deletions cut 0 bases from V and 4 bases from J, with 14 bases between. CDR3 length: 16 amino acids. CDR1 is SGDLS, CDR2 YYNGEE, per germline.

The chain joins TRBV19 to TRBJ1-2; perhaps TRBD1 as D (6 bases). Germline assignment: CDR1 LNHDA and CDR2 SQIVND (reference sequence). CDR3 size: 15 residues. Trimming cost V 4 bases and J 3 bases, with 15 bases left between them. The CDR3 coding sequence is TGTGCCAGTAGTACCCGGACTAGGGGGGACTATGGCTACACCTTC. Protein: CASSTRTRGDYGYTF.

This clone showed up just once. V gene TRBV5-4 combines with J gene TRBJ1-3, with D uncertain. This CDR3 spans 13 amino acids. V was clipped by 0 bases and J by 4 bases, with 5 bases between them. Germline-derived CDR1 and CDR2 are SGHNT and YYREEE (reference sequence). CDR3 residues: CASSLVSGNTIYF. The CDR3 nucleotides are TGTGCCAGCAGCTTGGTCTCCGGAAACACCATATATTTT.

The J gene is TRBJ2-1, the V gene TRBV9, with TRBD1 matching over 9 bases. The CDR3 sequence is 15 residues long. Unmatched junction bases numbered 9, after V lost 3 bases and J lost 8 bases. The germline V gene encodes CDR1 SGDLS and CDR2 YYNGEE. CDR3 bases: TGTGCCAGCAGCGCTGACCGGGACAGGGACCATGAGCAGTTCTTC. Residues: CASSADRDRDHEQFF.

The V call is TRBV2, the J call TRBJ1-1; unclear D gene. Trimming pared 7 bases from V and 2 bases from J, leaving 8 bases between. In germline, CDR1 is SNHLY, CDR2 FYNNEI. The CDR3 extends over 12 amino acids. The CDR3 reads CASNRRNTEAFF. In nucleotides, the CDR3 is TGTGCCAGCAATCGGAGAAACACTGAAGCTTTCTTT.

J is TRBJ2-3 and V is TRBV30; 11 bases are shared with TRBD2. Germline CDR1 is GTSNPN and CDR2 is SVGIG (reference sequence). This CDR3 comprises 15 residues. V trimming: 7 bases; J trimming: 2 bases; junction bases outside the gene matches: 8. The CDR3 region has the DNA TGTGCCTCCGACAGTAGCGGGAGGGCCACAGATACGCAGTATTTT. Its protein is CASDSSGRATDTQYF.

The chain carries TRBV12-3 or TRBV12-4 and TRBJ2-5; D ambiguous. V shed 6 bases and J shed 7 bases, with 12 bases lying between them. The CDR3 has 12 amino acids. The CDR3 sequence: CASRTLSGTQYF. CDR3 nucleotides: TGTGCCAGCAGAACCCTCTCCGGGACCCAGTACTTC.

For this clone: The same CDR3 can be traced to other DNA sequences in this sample. The chain carries TRBV6-5 and TRBJ2-7, with 10 bases aligning to TRBD1. Germline V gives CDR1 MNHEY, CDR2 SVGAGI. The CDR3 runs to 15 residues. Trimming cost V 2 bases and J 3 bases; bases outside gene matches: 4. CDR3 sequence reads: CASSYRRDRGYEQYF. In DNA, the CDR3 is TGTGCCAGCAGTTACCGCCGGGACAGGGGCTACGAGCAGTACTTC.

V gene TRBV30 combines with J gene TRBJ2-7; the match to TRBD2 covers 8 bases. Germline V CDR1 and CDR2: GTSNPN, SVGIG (reference sequence). V dropped 2 bases and J dropped 2; count of bases not matched to a gene: 5. The CDR3 length is 14 residues. The CDR3 reads CAWSLQGLAYEQYF. CDR3 sequence (DNA): TGTGCCTGGAGTTTGCAGGGACTAGCCTACGAGCAGTACTTC.

This clone was found once. The V and J genes are TRBV9 and TRBJ1-6; TRBD1 is a possible D gene (6 bases). CDR1 and CDR2 from the germline V gene are SGDLS and YYNGEE. V dropped 3 bases and J dropped 10 bases, with 14 bases sitting between them. The CDR3 runs to 14 residues. The CDR3 protein is CASSAETGGSPLHF. In DNA, the CDR3 is TGTGCCAGCAGCGCCGAGACGGGGGGCTCACCCCTCCACTTT.

The J gene is TRBJ1-5, the V gene TRBV18, with 9 bases that match TRBD1. Germline V gives CDR1 KGHSH, CDR2 LQKENI. The CDR3 consists of 15 residues. The junction had 7 bases not matched to a gene; V was cut back by 4 bases and J by 6 bases. The CDR3 region has the DNA TGTGCCAGCTCACGGGGACAGGGCGAAGGTCAGCCCCAGCATTTT. Protein product: CASSRGQGEGQPQHF.

The chain recombines TRBV27 with TRBJ2-1; TRBD2 matches 10 bases. The CDR3 has 16 residues. CDR1 is MNHEY, CDR2 SMNVEV, per germline (reference sequence). J gave up 4 bases and V 6 bases, and 9 bases lay outside the gene matches. As DNA, the CDR3 is TGTGCCAGCAGAACCCTTGGACTAGCGGAGTACAATGAGCAGTTCTTC. Residues: CASRTLGLAEYNEQFF.

CDR3 region: CASSLVGGGGYGYTF. The CDR3 bases are TGTGCCAGCAGCTTAGTCGGGGGAGGAGGCTATGGCTACACCTTC. The chain joins TRBV7-9 to TRBJ1-2, with a possible D match to TRBD1 (5 bases). The length of the CDR3 is 15 residues. Germline CDR1 and CDR2: SEHNR and FQNEAQ (reference sequence). With 1 base removed from V and 4 bases from J, the gap between germline ends came to 13 bases.

This clone occurred a few times. V is TRBV25-1 and J is TRBJ2-7; weak D call: TRBD2 (5 bases). Germline values: CDR1 MGHDK, CDR2 SYGVNS. V lost 10 bases and J 3 bases, leaving 16 bases between the germline ends. The CDR3 runs 13 residues. The CDR3 loop is CATTRGSGYEQYF. The DNA of the CDR3 is TGTGCCACGACAAGAGGGAGTGGCTACGAGCAGTACTTC.